These T cell receptor beta chains were read from a single sample in a study of blood T cell repertoires in COVID-19. Assay: immunoSEQ multiplex PCR; the TCRdb copy retains only in-frame clones and omits some. Among around 19,000 clones, about 81% were seen once, and the ten largest hold approximately 15%. Sequenced sample: peripheral blood. The receptor set was obtained from a man aged 40-49 years with active or convalescent COVID-19. Both conserved end residues are part of each CDR3. The order of the fields is clone size, V gene, J gene, D gene, CDR3 protein, CDR3 DNA. The D gene is left open where the match is weak. Clone sizes are given selectively: once, few, many, or a class where the clone is expanded.

abundance: .; v_gene: TRBV27; j_gene: TRBJ1-5; d_gene: TRBD1; CDR3aa: CASRQGGGQPQHF; CDR3nt: TGTGCCAGCAGACAGGGGGGGGGTCAGCCCCAGCATTTT
abundance: .; v_gene: TRBV10-3; j_gene: TRBJ1-1; d_gene: .; CDR3aa: CAISGPLNTEAFF; CDR3nt: TGTGCCATCAGTGGGCCCCTGAACACTGAAGCTTTCTTT
abundance: .; v_gene: TRBV12-1; j_gene: TRBJ2-5; d_gene: .; CDR3aa: CASSLGQGAGWYQETQYF; CDR3nt: TGTGCCAGCAGTCTTGGACAGGGGGCGGGTTGGTACCAAGAGACCCAGTACTTC
abundance: .; v_gene: TRBV4-1; j_gene: TRBJ2-3; d_gene: .; CDR3aa: CASSQEHSDTDTQYF; CDR3nt: TGCGCCAGCAGCCAAGAACATTCCGACACAGATACGCAGTATTTT
abundance: .; v_gene: TRBV5-6; j_gene: TRBJ1-6; d_gene: TRBD1; CDR3aa: CASSAGDREFSPLHF; CDR3nt: TGTGCCAGCAGCGCCGGGGACAGGGAGTTTTCACCCCTCCACTTT
abundance: .; v_gene: TRBV2; j_gene: TRBJ2-1; d_gene: .; CDR3aa: CASRSGLRGNEQFF; CDR3nt: TGTGCCAGCAGATCGGGACTCCGTGGGAATGAGCAGTTCTTC
abundance: .; v_gene: TRBV2; j_gene: TRBJ1-5; d_gene: TRBD1; CDR3aa: CASSAGSIGGLRPQHF; CDR3nt: TGTGCCAGCAGTGCTGGGTCGATAGGGGGCTTACGGCCCCAGCATTTT
abundance: .; v_gene: TRBV5-1; j_gene: TRBJ2-5; d_gene: .; CDR3aa: CASSVGLSIGYQETQYF; CDR3nt: TGCGCCAGCAGCGTGGGACTGTCAATTGGGTACCAAGAGACCCAGTACTTC
abundance: .; v_gene: TRBV9; j_gene: TRBJ2-2; d_gene: .; CDR3aa: CASSAHAGADTGELFF; CDR3nt: TGTGCCAGCAGCGCCCACGCGGGGGCCGACACCGGGGAGCTGTTTTTT
abundance: .; v_gene: TRBV20-1; j_gene: TRBJ1-2; d_gene: .; CDR3aa: CSASNSVLFYGYTF; CDR3nt: TGCAGTGCTAGTAACAGTGTACTGTTCTATGGCTACACCTTC
abundance: .; v_gene: TRBV5-1; j_gene: TRBJ2-3; d_gene: TRBD1; CDR3aa: CASSLGGQGTDTQYF; CDR3nt: TGCGCCAGCAGCTTGGGGGGACAGGGCACAGATACGCAGTATTTT
abundance: few; v_gene: TRBV4-2; j_gene: TRBJ1-2; d_gene: .; CDR3aa: CASSQEAVLGYNYGYTF; CDR3nt: TGTGCCAGCAGCCAAGAGGCTGTGTTGGGCTATAACTATGGCTACACCTTC
abundance: few; v_gene: TRBV3-1/TRBV3-2; j_gene: TRBJ1-3; d_gene: TRBD1; CDR3aa: CASSQGQGASGNTIYF; CDR3nt: TGTGCCAGCAGCCAAGGACAGGGGGCATCTGGAAACACCATATATTTT
abundance: .; v_gene: TRBV15; j_gene: TRBJ1-4; d_gene: .; CDR3aa: CATSRGEQVQREKLFF; CDR3nt: TGTGCCACCAGCAGAGGCGAGCAGGTCCAACGGGAAAAACTGTTTTTT
abundance: .; v_gene: TRBV4-2; j_gene: TRBJ2-7; d_gene: TRBD1; CDR3aa: CASSHTGTGGIHEQYF; CDR3nt: TGTGCCAGCAGCCATACCGGGACAGGGGGGATCCACGAGCAGTACTTC
abundance: .; v_gene: TRBV6-1; j_gene: TRBJ2-1; d_gene: TRBD1; CDR3aa: CASRETGTGYYNEQFF; CDR3nt: TGTGCCAGCAGAGAAACCGGGACAGGGTACTACAATGAGCAGTTCTTC
abundance: .; v_gene: TRBV7-3; j_gene: TRBJ2-1; d_gene: .; CDR3aa: CASSLTLQGDEQFF; CDR3nt: TGTGCCAGCAGCTTAACTCTTCAGGGCGATGAGCAGTTCTTC
abundance: .; v_gene: TRBV5-1; j_gene: TRBJ2-3; d_gene: .; CDR3aa: CASSIGLPTDTQYF; CDR3nt: TGCGCCAGCAGCATCGGACTACCCACAGATACGCAGTATTTT
abundance: .; v_gene: TRBV18; j_gene: TRBJ2-5; d_gene: .; CDR3aa: CASTRDLQETQYF; CDR3nt: TGTGCCAGCACTCGGGACTTACAAGAGACCCAGTACTTC
abundance: .; v_gene: TRBV15; j_gene: TRBJ1-5; d_gene: .; CDR3aa: CATSHSNQPQHF; CDR3nt: TGTGCCACCAGCCACTCAAATCAGCCCCAGCATTTT
abundance: .; v_gene: TRBV5-1; j_gene: TRBJ1-1; d_gene: .; CDR3aa: CASSPQTGNTEAFF; CDR3nt: TGCGCCAGCAGCCCCCAAACAGGGAACACTGAAGCTTTCTTT
abundance: .; v_gene: TRBV2; j_gene: TRBJ1-1; d_gene: TRBD1; CDR3aa: CASTRPGTGVTEAFF; CDR3nt: TGTGCCAGCACAAGGCCCGGGACAGGGGTCACTGAAGCTTTCTTT
abundance: .; v_gene: TRBV7-8; j_gene: TRBJ2-5; d_gene: .; CDR3aa: CASSKDRFGETQYF; CDR3nt: TGTGCCAGCAGCAAAGACAGATTTGGGGAGACCCAGTACTTC
abundance: .; v_gene: TRBV4-1; j_gene: TRBJ2-1; d_gene: TRBD2; CDR3aa: CASSQGTSGVYNEQFF; CDR3nt: TGCGCCAGCAGCCAGGGGACTAGCGGGGTCTACAATGAGCAGTTCTTC
abundance: .; v_gene: TRBV28; j_gene: TRBJ2-2; d_gene: TRBD2; CDR3aa: CASSPLRFGLAGPKGGELFF; CDR3nt: TGTGCCAGCAGTCCTCTCCGATTTGGGCTAGCGGGACCTAAGGGCGGGGAGCTGTTTTTT
abundance: .; v_gene: TRBV2; j_gene: TRBJ1-5; d_gene: .; CDR3aa: CASRRSAGASNQPQHF; CDR3nt: TGTGCCAGCAGACGATCGGCGGGTGCGAGCAATCAGCCCCAGCATTTT
abundance: .; v_gene: TRBV5-5; j_gene: TRBJ2-7; d_gene: .; CDR3aa: CASSLSGARGEQYF; CDR3nt: TGTGCCAGCAGTCTAAGCGGGGCCAGGGGAGAGCAGTACTTC
abundance: few; v_gene: TRBV25-1; j_gene: TRBJ1-2; d_gene: .; CDR3aa: CASSLRALDYGYTF; CDR3nt: TGTGCCAGCAGTCTCAGGGCTCTGGACTATGGCTACACCTTC
abundance: medium-sized; v_gene: TRBV27; j_gene: TRBJ2-5; d_gene: TRBD2; CDR3aa: CASSPRGGQETQYF; CDR3nt: TGTGCCAGCAGCCCTCGGGGGGGGCAAGAGACCCAGTACTTC
abundance: .; v_gene: TRBV5-1; j_gene: TRBJ2-1; d_gene: TRBD2; CDR3aa: CASSLAGLAGNYNEQFF; CDR3nt: TGCGCCAGCAGCTTGGCCGGGCTAGCGGGGAACTACAATGAGCAGTTCTTC
abundance: .; v_gene: TRBV11-2; j_gene: TRBJ2-1; d_gene: .; CDR3aa: CASSAPRGAVVYNEQFF; CDR3nt: TGTGCCAGCAGCGCACCCCGGGGGGCGGTGGTATACAATGAGCAGTTCTTC
abundance: .; v_gene: TRBV2; j_gene: TRBJ1-6; d_gene: .; CDR3aa: CASSAGGGPGNSPLHF; CDR3nt: TGTGCCAGCAGTGCCGGGGGAGGTCCTGGGAATTCACCCCTCCACTTT
abundance: .; v_gene: TRBV29-1; j_gene: TRBJ2-1; d_gene: TRBD2; CDR3aa: CSVEGGRGYNEQFF; CDR3nt: TGCAGCGTTGAAGGAGGGAGGGGCTACAATGAGCAGTTCTTC
abundance: .; v_gene: TRBV9; j_gene: TRBJ2-4; d_gene: TRBD2; CDR3aa: CASSETPGGGLNIQYF; CDR3nt: TGTGCCAGCAGCGAGACGCCGGGAGGGGGATTAAACATTCAGTACTTC
abundance: few; v_gene: TRBV19; j_gene: TRBJ2-5; d_gene: .; CDR3aa: CASSATETPEETQYF; CDR3nt: TGTGCCAGTAGTGCGACAGAAACACCCGAAGAGACCCAGTACTTC
abundance: .; v_gene: TRBV6-5; j_gene: TRBJ2-5; d_gene: TRBD1; CDR3aa: CASTQGAGGETQYF; CDR3nt: TGTGCCAGCACTCAGGGGGCCGGCGGTGAGACCCAGTACTTC
abundance: .; v_gene: TRBV5-1; j_gene: TRBJ1-1; d_gene: TRBD1; CDR3aa: CASSLDSTGGPHTEAFF; CDR3nt: TGCGCCAGCAGCTTGGATTCAACAGGGGGTCCCCACACTGAAGCTTTCTTT
abundance: .; v_gene: TRBV13; j_gene: TRBJ1-6; d_gene: .; CDR3aa: CASAPSSYNSPLHF; CDR3nt: TGTGCCAGCGCCCCGAGCTCCTATAATTCACCCCTCCACTTT
abundance: .; v_gene: TRBV6-1; j_gene: TRBJ2-5; d_gene: .; CDR3aa: CASSEGGWQETQYF; CDR3nt: TGTGCCAGCAGTGAGGGGGGATGGCAAGAGACCCAGTACTTC
abundance: .; v_gene: TRBV19; j_gene: TRBJ2-1; d_gene: .; CDR3aa: CASSILHEQFF; CDR3nt: TGTGCCAGTAGTATTCTCCATGAGCAGTTCTTC
abundance: .; v_gene: TRBV6-2/TRBV6-3; j_gene: TRBJ2-3; d_gene: .; CDR3aa: CASSLLAPPTDTQYF; CDR3nt: TGTGCCAGCAGTTTACTAGCTCCACCCACAGATACGCAGTATTTT
abundance: .; v_gene: TRBV7-9; j_gene: TRBJ2-6; d_gene: .; CDR3aa: CASKTGSGANVLTF; CDR3nt: TGTGCCAGCAAAACAGGGTCTGGGGCCAACGTCCTGACTTTC
abundance: .; v_gene: TRBV19; j_gene: TRBJ1-4; d_gene: .; CDR3aa: CASSIVGREKLFF; CDR3nt: TGTGCCAGTAGTATTGTTGGTCGGGAAAAACTGTTTTTT
abundance: few; v_gene: TRBV6-5; j_gene: TRBJ1-4; d_gene: .; CDR3aa: CASTNGRSSEKLFF; CDR3nt: TGTGCCAGCACCAACGGCAGGTCTTCTGAAAAACTGTTTTTT
abundance: .; v_gene: TRBV5-4; j_gene: TRBJ1-6; d_gene: .; CDR3aa: CASSEGGVYNSPLHF; CDR3nt: TGTGCCAGCAGCGAAGGGGGGGTGTATAATTCACCCCTCCACTTT
abundance: .; v_gene: TRBV9; j_gene: TRBJ2-1; d_gene: TRBD2; CDR3aa: CASSVAGGPFYEQFF; CDR3nt: TGTGCCAGCAGCGTAGCGGGGGGGCCGTTTTATGAGCAGTTCTTC
abundance: .; v_gene: TRBV2; j_gene: TRBJ2-5; d_gene: .; CDR3aa: CASSDQDKETQYF; CDR3nt: TGTGCCAGCAGTGACCAAGACAAAGAGACCCAGTACTTC
abundance: few; v_gene: TRBV27; j_gene: TRBJ1-6; d_gene: TRBD1; CDR3aa: CASSWGPTGDGSPLHF; CDR3nt: TGTGCCAGCAGTTGGGGGCCAACAGGGGACGGTTCACCCCTCCACTTT
abundance: .; v_gene: TRBV6-4; j_gene: TRBJ2-5; d_gene: .; CDR3aa: CASSEGSETQYF; CDR3nt: TGTGCCAGCAGTGAAGGGAGCGAGACCCAGTACTTC
abundance: .; v_gene: TRBV7-2; j_gene: TRBJ1-2; d_gene: .; CDR3aa: CASSLAQTGKYGYTF; CDR3nt: TGTGCCAGCAGCTTAGCCCAGACAGGAAAATATGGCTACACCTTC
abundance: .; v_gene: TRBV10-3; j_gene: TRBJ2-7; d_gene: .; CDR3aa: CAISGSRESSNSYEQYF; CDR3nt: TGTGCCATCAGTGGGAGTAGGGAGAGCTCCAACTCCTACGAGCAGTACTTC
abundance: .; v_gene: TRBV15; j_gene: TRBJ1-1; d_gene: TRBD1; CDR3aa: CATVTGGNTEAFF; CDR3nt: TGTGCCACTGTGACAGGGGGGAACACTGAAGCTTTCTTT
abundance: .; v_gene: TRBV12-2; j_gene: TRBJ1-5; d_gene: .; CDR3aa: CASRSGTVNSNQPQHF; CDR3nt: TGTGCAAGTCGCTCCGGGACAGTGAATAGCAATCAGCCCCAGCATTTT
abundance: .; v_gene: TRBV7-2; j_gene: TRBJ1-2; d_gene: .; CDR3aa: CASSFAGGTYGYTF; CDR3nt: TGTGCCAGCAGCTTTGCCGGCGGAACCTATGGCTACACCTTC
abundance: .; v_gene: TRBV7-8; j_gene: TRBJ1-2; d_gene: TRBD1; CDR3aa: CASSLGGTDGYTF; CDR3nt: TGTGCCAGCAGCTTAGGCGGGACAGATGGCTACACCTTC
abundance: few; v_gene: TRBV30; j_gene: TRBJ1-5; d_gene: .; CDR3aa: CAWSVRGGADQPQHF; CDR3nt: TGTGCCTGGAGTGTACGAGGGGGAGCTGATCAGCCCCAGCATTTT
abundance: few; v_gene: TRBV6-2/TRBV6-3; j_gene: TRBJ1-5; d_gene: .; CDR3aa: CASSYSENQPQHF; CDR3nt: TGTGCCAGCAGTTACTCGGAGAATCAGCCCCAGCATTTT
abundance: .; v_gene: TRBV3-1/TRBV3-2; j_gene: TRBJ1-2; d_gene: .; CDR3aa: CASSQGEMRGDYGYTF; CDR3nt: TGTGCCAGCAGCCAAGGAGAGATGCGGGGCGACTATGGCTACACCTTC
abundance: .; v_gene: TRBV30; j_gene: TRBJ1-1; d_gene: TRBD1; CDR3aa: CAWRIGGGSYTEAFF; CDR3nt: TGTGCCTGGAGGATCGGAGGGGGCTCATACACTGAAGCTTTCTTT
abundance: .; v_gene: TRBV4-1; j_gene: TRBJ2-2; d_gene: .; CDR3aa: CASNRGFNTGELFF; CDR3nt: TGCGCCAGCAATCGGGGTTTCAACACCGGGGAGCTGTTTTTT